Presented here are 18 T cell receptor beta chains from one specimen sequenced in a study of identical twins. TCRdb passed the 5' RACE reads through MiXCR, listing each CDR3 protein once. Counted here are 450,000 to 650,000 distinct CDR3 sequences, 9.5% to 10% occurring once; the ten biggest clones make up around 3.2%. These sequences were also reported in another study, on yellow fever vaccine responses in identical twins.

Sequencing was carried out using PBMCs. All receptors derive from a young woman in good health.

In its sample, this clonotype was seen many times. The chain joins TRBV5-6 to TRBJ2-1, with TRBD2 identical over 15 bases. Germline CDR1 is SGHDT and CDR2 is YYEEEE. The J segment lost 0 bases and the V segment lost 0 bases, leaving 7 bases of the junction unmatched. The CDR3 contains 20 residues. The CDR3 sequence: CASSLDRTSGRESSYNEQFF. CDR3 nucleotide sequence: TGTGCCAGCAGCTTGGATCGGACTAGCGGGAGGGAGAGCTCCTACAATGAGCAGTTCTTC.

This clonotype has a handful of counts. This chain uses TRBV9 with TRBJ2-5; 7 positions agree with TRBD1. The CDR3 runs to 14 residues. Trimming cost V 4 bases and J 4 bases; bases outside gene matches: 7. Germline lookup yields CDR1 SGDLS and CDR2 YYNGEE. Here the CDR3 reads CASSPNRGRETQYF. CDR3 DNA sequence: TGTGCCAGCAGCCCTAACAGGGGACGAGAGACCCAGTACTTC.

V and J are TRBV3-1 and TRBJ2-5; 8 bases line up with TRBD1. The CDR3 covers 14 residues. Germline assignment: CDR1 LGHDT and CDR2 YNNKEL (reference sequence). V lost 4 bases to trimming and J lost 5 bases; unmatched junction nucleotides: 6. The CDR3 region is CASSPTGAMETQYF. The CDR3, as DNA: TGTGCCAGCAGCCCGACAGGGGCAATGGAGACCCAGTACTTC.

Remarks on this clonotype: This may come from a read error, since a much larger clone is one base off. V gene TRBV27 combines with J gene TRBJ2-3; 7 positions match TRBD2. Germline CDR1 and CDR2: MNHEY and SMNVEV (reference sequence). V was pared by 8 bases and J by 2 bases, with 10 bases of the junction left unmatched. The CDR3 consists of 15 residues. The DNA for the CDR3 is TGTGCCAGCTACCGGAGTCTAGCGGACACAGATACGCAGTATTTT. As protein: CASYRSLADTDTQYF.

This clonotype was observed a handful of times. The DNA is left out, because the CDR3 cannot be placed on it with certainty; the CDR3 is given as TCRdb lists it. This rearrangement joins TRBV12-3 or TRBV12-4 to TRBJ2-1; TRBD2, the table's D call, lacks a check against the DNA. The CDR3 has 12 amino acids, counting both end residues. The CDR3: CASSFGSGAGFF.

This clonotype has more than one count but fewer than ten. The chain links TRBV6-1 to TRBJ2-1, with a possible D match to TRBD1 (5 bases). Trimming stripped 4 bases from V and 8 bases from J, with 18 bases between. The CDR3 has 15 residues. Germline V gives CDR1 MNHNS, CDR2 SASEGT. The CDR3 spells CASSGQGGLGDEQFF. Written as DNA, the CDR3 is TGTGCCAGCAGTGGTCAGGGTGGCCTAGGCGATGAGCAGTTCTTC.

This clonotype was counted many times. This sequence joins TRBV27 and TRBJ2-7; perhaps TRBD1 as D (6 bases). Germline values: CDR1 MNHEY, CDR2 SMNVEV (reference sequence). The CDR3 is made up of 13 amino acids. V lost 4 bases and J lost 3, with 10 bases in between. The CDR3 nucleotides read TGTGCCAGCAGTTGGGACATCGACTACGAGCAGTACTTC. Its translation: CASSWDIDYEQYF.

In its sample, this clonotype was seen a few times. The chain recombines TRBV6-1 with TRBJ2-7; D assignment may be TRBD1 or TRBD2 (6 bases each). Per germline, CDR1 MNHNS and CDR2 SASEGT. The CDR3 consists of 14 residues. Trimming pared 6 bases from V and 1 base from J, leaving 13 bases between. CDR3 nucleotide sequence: TGTGCCAGCAGGGATAGGGGGGCATCCTACGAGCAGTACTTC. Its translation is CASRDRGASYEQYF.

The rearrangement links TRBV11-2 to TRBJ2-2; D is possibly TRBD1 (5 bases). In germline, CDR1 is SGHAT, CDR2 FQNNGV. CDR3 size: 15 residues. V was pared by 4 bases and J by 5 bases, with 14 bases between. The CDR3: CASSWLRQWTGELFF. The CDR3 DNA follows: TGTGCCAGCAGCTGGCTGCGACAGTGGACCGGGGAGCTGTTTTTT. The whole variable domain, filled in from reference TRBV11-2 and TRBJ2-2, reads EAGVAQSPRYKIIEKRQSVAFWCNPISGHATLYWYQQILGQGPKLLIQFQNNGVVDDSQLPKDRFSAERLKGVDSTLKIQPAKLEDSAVYLCASSWLRQWTGELFFGEGSRLTVL.

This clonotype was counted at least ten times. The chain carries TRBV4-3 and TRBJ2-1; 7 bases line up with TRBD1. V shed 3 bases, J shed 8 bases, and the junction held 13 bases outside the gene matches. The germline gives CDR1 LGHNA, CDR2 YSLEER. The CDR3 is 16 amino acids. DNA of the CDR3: TGCGCCAGCAGCCAGTTTACAGGGGCCGATCCCCATGAGCAGTTCTTC. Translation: CASSQFTGADPHEQFF.

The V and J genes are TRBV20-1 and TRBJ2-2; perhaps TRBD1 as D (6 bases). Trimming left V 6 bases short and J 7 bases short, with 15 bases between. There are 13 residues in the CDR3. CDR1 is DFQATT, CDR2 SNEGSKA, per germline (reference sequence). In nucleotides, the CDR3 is TGCAGTGCGCGGCGAGGGGGTAACGGGGAGCTGTTTTTT. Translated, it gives CSARRGGNGELFF.

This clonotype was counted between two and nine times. The CDR3 sequence is CASSPTDRGYRQETQYF. The CDR3 nucleotides read TGTGCCAGCAGCCCTACGGACAGGGGGTATCGCCAAGAGACCCAGTACTTC. V is TRBV3-1 and J is TRBJ2-5; 10 bases agree with TRBD1. The length of the CDR3 is 17 residues. Germline V gives CDR1 LGHDT, CDR2 YNNKEL (reference sequence). V dropped 4 bases and J dropped 1; count of bases not matched to a gene: 9.

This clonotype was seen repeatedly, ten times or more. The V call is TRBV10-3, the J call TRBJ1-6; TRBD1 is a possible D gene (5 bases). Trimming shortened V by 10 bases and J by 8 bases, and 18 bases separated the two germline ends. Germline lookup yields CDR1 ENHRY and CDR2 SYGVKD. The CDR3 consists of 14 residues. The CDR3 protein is CATWGQGRDSPLHF. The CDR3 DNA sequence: TGTGCCACTTGGGGCCAGGGTCGAGATTCACCCCTCCACTTT.

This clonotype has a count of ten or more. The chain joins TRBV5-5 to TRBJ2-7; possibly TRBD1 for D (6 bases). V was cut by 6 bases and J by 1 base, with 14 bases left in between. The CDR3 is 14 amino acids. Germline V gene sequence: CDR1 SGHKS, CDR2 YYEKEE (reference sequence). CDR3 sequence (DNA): TGTGCCAGCACTCGGGCAGGGGAGTCCTACGAGCAGTACTTC. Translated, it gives CASTRAGESYEQYF.

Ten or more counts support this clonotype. The CDR3 region has the DNA TGCGCCAGCAGCTCCTTCGGGACGGCGAACACCGGGGAGCTGTTTTTT. This codes for CASSSFGTANTGELFF. The chain combines TRBV5-1 with TRBJ2-2; the D call may be TRBD1 or TRBD2 (5 bases each). Germline values: CDR1 SGHRS, CDR2 YFSETQ. Trimming cost V 3 bases and J 0 bases, with 12 bases left between them. The CDR3 loop spans 16 amino acids.

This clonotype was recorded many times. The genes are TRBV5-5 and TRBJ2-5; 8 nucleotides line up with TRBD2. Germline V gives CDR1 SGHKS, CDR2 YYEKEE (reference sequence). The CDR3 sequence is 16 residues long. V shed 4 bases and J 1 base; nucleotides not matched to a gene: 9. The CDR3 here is CASSTLSGGIQETQYF. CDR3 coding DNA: TGTGCCAGCAGCACCTTAAGCGGGGGTATCCAAGAGACCCAGTACTTC.

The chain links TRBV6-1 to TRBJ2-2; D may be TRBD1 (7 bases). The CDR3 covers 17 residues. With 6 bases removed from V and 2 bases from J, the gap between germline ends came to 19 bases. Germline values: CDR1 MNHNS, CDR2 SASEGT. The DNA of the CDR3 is TGTGCCAGCAGCCGTATAGTGCAGGGGGGAAACACCGGGGAGCTGTTTTTT. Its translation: CASSRIVQGGNTGELFF.

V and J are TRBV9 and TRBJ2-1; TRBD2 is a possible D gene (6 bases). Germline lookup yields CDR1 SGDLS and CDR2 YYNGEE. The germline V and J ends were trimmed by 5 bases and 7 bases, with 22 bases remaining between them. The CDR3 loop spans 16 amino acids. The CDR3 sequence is CASRPPGGAGKNEQFF. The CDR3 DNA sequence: TGTGCCAGCAGACCTCCCGGCGGGGCAGGGAAGAATGAGCAGTTCTTC.